This T cell receptor (beta chain) is from a study of blood T cells in healthy people across ages. Study-level information: The template switching approach captured approximately one barcoded beta molecule for every two T cells.

With respect to this clonotype: Its antigen is currently unknown.

Study-level points and caveats: Estimated diversity that came from one million T cells was considered an underestimate.

PCR was performed a second time for about 7 to 11 cycles using a sample-barcoded 5' primer and a J-beta primer mix. In TCRdb, the 5' RACE reads were re-called with MiXCR into one record per CDR3 protein. In the table there are hundreds of thousands of distinct CDR3 sequences, 55% to 70% of which are singletons. The donors, healthy Caucasians from Russia, were aged about 6 to 95. Extraction of total RNA produced a minimum of 5 micrograms from each sample. This CDR3 region has 12 residues. Trimming removed 6 bases from V and 8 bases from J, with 14 bases in between. Germline loops: CDR1 SNHLY, CDR2 FYNNEI.

Material for sequencing was blood. This chain uses TRBV2 with TRBJ2-7; D unresolved. The receptor was isolated from a man aged 30 to 45 in good health. As DNA, the CDR3 is TGTGCCAGCAGATTGGTCCTAGACAAGCAGTACTTC. The encoded protein is CASRLVLDKQYF.